This T cell receptor beta chain stems from a study of blood T cell repertoires in COVID-19. The wider study: T cells, B-cell-depleted T cells, or PBMCs supplied cDNA or gDNA.

The junction had 3 bases not matched to a gene; V was cut back by 7 bases and J by 3 bases. Germline CDR1 reads MDHEN; CDR2 reads SYDVKM. The CDR3 sequence is 12 residues long. The method was immunoSEQ multiplex PCR; TCRdb's version includes in-frame clones alone and lacks a portion of them. There are approximately 230,000 clones in the sample; about 80% occur only once, and 4% to 6% lies in the top ten. Sequenced material: peripheral blood. This sequence joins TRBV28 and TRBJ2-7, with TRBD1 matching over 7 bases. The TCR sequence derives from a woman older than 75 with active or convalescent COVID-19. The CDR3 here is CASTRQGYEQYF. The CDR3 DNA reads as TGTGCCAGCACCAGACAGGGCTACGAGCAGTACTTC.